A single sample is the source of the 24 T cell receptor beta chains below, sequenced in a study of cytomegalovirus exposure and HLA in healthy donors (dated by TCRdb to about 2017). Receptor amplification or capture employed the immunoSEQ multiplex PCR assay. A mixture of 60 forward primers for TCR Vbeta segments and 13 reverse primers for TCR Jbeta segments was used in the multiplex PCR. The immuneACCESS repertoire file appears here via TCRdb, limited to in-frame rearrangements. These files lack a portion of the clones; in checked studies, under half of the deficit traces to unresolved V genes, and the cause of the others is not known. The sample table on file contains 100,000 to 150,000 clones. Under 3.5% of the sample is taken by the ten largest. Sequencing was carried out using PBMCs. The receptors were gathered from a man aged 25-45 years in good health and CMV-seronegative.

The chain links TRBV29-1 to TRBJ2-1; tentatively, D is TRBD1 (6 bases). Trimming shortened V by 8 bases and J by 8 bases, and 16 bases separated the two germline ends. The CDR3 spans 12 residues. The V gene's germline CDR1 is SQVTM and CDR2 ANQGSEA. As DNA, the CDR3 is TGCAGCCACGATCTGGGGACACATGAGCAGTTCTTC. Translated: CSHDLGTHEQFF.

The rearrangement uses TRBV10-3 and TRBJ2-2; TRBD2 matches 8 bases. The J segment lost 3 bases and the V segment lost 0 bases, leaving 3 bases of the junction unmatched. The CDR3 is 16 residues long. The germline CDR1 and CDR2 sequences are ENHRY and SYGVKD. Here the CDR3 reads CAISESGGRYTGELFF. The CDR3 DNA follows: TGTGCCATCAGTGAGTCGGGCGGGAGGTACACCGGGGAGCTGTTTTTT.

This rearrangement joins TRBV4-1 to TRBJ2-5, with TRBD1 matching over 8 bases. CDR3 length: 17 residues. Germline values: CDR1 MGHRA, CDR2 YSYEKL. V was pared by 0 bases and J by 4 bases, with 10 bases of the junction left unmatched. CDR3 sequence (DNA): TGCGCCAGCAGCCAAGATATGGACAGGGCCAGGCGAGAGACCCAGTACTTC. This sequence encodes CASSQDMDRARRETQYF.

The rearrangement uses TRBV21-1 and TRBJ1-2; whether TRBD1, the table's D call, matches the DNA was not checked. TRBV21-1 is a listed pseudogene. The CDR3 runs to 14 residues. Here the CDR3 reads CASSRGRSNNGYTF. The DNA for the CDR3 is TGTGCCAGCAGCAGGGGCCGTTCTAACAATGGCTACACCTTC.

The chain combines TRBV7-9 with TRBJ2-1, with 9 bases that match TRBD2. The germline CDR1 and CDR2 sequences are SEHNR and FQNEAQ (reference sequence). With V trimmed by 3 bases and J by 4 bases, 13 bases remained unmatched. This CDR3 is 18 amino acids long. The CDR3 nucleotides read TGTGCCAGCAGCTTGGGATGGTTAGGGCGGGAGGGATACAATGAGCAGTTCTTC. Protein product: CASSLGWLGREGYNEQFF.

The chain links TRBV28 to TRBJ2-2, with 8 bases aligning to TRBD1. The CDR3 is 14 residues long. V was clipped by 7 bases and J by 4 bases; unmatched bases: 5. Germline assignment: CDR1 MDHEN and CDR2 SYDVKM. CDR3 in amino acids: CASNMDRVTGELFF. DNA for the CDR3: TGTGCCAGCAACATGGACAGGGTCACCGGGGAGCTGTTTTTT.

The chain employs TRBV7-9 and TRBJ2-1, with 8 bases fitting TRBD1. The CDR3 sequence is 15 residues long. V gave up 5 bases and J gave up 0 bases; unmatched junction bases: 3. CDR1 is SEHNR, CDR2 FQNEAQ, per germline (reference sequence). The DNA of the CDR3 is TGTGCCAGCAGCGGACAGGGTCACTCCTACAATGAGCAGTTCTTC. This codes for CASSGQGHSYNEQFF.

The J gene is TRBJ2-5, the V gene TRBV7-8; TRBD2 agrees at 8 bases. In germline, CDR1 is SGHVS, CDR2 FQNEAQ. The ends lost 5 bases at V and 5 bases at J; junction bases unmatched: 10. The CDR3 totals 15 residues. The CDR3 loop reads CASSALADLRETQYF. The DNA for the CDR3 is TGTGCCAGCAGCGCACTAGCGGACCTAAGGGAGACCCAGTACTTC.

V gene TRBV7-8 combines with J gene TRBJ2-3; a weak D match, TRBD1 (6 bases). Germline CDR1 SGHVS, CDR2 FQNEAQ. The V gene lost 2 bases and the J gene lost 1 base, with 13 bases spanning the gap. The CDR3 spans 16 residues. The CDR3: CASSLRSYRGTDTQYF. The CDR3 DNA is TGTGCCAGCAGCTTAAGGAGTTACAGGGGCACAGATACGCAGTATTTT.

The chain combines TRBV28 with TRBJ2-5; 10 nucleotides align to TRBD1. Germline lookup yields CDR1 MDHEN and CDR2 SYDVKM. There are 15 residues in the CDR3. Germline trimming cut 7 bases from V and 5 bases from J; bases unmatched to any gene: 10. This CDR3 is CASTLAGTGEETQYF. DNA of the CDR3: TGTGCCAGCACCCTTGCCGGGACAGGGGAGGAGACCCAGTACTTC.

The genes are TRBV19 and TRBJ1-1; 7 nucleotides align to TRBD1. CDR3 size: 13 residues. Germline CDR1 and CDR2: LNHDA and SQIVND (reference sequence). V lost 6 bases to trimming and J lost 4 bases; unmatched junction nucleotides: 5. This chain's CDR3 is CASRLTGITEAFF. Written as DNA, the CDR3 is TGTGCCAGTAGGCTGACAGGGATCACTGAAGCTTTCTTT.

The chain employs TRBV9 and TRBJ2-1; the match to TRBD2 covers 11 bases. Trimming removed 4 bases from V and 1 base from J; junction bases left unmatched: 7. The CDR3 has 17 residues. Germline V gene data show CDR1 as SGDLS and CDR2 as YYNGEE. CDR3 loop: CASSPRGLAESYNEQFF. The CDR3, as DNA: TGTGCCAGCAGCCCACGGGGACTAGCGGAATCCTACAATGAGCAGTTCTTC.

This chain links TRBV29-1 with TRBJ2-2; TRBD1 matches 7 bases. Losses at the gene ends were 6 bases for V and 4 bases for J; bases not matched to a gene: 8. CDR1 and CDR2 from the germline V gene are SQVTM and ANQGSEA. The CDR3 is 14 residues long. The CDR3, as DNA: TGCAGCGTCCGGAGGTCAGGGGGCACCGGGGAGCTGTTTTTT. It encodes CSVRRSGGTGELFF.

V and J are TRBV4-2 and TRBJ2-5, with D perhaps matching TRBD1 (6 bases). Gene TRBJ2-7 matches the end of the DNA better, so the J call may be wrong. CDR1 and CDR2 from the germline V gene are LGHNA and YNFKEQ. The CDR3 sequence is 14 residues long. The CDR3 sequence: CASSHAGENYEQYF. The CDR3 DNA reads TGTGCCAGCAGCCATGCAGGGGAGAATTACGAGCAGTACTTC.

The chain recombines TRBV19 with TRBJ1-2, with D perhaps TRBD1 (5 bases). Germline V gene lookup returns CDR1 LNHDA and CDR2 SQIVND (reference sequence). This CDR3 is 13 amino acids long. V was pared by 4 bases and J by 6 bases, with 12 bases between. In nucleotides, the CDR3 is TGTGCCAGTAGTAGCCAGGGCCCTCATGGCTACACCTTC. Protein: CASSSQGPHGYTF.

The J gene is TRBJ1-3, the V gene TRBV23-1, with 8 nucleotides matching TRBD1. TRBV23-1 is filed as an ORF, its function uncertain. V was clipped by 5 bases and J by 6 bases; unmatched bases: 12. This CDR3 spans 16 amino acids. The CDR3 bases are TGCGCCAGCAGTAGAACCCCGACAGGGGAGGAAAACACCATATATTTT. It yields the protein CASSRTPTGEENTIYF.

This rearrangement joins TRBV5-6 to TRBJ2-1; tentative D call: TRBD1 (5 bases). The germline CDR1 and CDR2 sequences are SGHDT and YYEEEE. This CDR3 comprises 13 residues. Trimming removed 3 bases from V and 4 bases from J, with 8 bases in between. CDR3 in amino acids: CASSSTGYNEQFF. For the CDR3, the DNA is TGTGCCAGCAGCTCTACAGGTTACAATGAGCAGTTCTTC.

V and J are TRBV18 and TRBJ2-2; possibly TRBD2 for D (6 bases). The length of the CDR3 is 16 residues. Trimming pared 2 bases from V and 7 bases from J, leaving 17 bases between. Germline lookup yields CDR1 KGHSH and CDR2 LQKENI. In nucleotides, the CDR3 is TGTGCCAGCTCACCATATCCGGGAGCAGAAGACGGGGAGCTGTTTTTT. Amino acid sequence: CASSPYPGAEDGELFF. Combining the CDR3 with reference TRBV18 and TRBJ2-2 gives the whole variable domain NAGVMQNPRHLVRRRGQEARLRCSPMKGHSHVYWYRQLPEEGLKFMVYLQKENIIDESGMPKERFSAEFPKEGPSILRIQQVVRGDSAAYFCASSPYPGAEDGELFFGEGSRLTVL.

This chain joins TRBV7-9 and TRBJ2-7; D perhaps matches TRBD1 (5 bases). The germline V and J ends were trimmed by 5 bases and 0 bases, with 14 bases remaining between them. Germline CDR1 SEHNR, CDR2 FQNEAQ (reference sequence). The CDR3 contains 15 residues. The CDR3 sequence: CASSRTTESSYEQYF. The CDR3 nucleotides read TGTGCCAGCAGCCGCACGACAGAGAGCTCCTACGAGCAGTACTTC.

DNA for the CDR3: TGTGCCAGCAGCCCCATGGGAGTAGCGGGAGGCAATGAGCAGTTCTTC. This sequence encodes CASSPMGVAGGNEQFF. The V gene is TRBV7-8, the J gene TRBJ2-1, with 10 bases identical to TRBD2. The CDR3 length is 16 residues. The junction had 10 bases not matched to a gene; V was cut back by 5 bases and J by 6 bases. The germline V gene encodes CDR1 SGHVS and CDR2 FQNEAQ.

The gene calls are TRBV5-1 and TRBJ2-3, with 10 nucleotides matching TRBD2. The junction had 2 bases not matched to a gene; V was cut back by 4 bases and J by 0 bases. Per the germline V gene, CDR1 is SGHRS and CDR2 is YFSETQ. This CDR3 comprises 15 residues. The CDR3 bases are TGCGCCAGCAGCCGGACTAGCGGAAGCACAGATACGCAGTATTTT. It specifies CASSRTSGSTDTQYF. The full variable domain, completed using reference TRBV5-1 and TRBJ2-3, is KAGVTQTPRYLIKTRGQQVTLSCSPISGHRSVSWYQQTPGQGLQFLFEYFSETQRNKGNFPGRFSGRQFSNSRSEMNVSTLELGDSALYLCASSRTSGSTDTQYFGPGTRLTVL.

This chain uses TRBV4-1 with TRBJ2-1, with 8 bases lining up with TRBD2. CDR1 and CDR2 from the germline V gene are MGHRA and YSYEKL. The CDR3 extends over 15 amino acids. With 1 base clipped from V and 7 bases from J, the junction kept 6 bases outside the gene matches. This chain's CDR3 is CASSQGSGSMNEQFF. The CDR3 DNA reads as TGCGCCAGCAGCCAAGGAAGCGGGAGCATGAATGAGCAGTTCTTC.

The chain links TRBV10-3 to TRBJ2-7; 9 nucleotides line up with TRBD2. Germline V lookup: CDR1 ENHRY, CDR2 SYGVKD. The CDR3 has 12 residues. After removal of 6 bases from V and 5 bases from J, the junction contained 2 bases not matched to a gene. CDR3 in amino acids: CAISGTSNEQYF. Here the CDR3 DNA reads TGTGCCATCAGCGGGACTAGCAACGAGCAGTACTTC.

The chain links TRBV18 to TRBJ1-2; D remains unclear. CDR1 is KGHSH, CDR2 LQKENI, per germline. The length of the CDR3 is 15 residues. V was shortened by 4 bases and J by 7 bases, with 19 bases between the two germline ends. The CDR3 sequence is CASSQSSIGLGGYTF. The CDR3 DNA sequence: TGTGCCAGCTCACAGTCGAGTATCGGGTTAGGTGGCTACACCTTC.